This T cell receptor beta chain emerged from a study of blood T cell repertoires in COVID-19. Across the whole study: COVID-19 samples collected from the United States, Italy and Spain covered acute and convalescent phases. From T cells, B-cell-depleted T cells, or PBMCs came the material, which was cDNA or gDNA.

Sequencing used immunoSEQ multiplex PCR; TCRdb keeps in-frame clones, though not all of them. The sample records about 46,000 clones, roughly 80% being singletons. This clone was seen a handful of times. V was trimmed by 4 bases and J by 0 bases, leaving 6 bases between them. The germline V gene has CDR1 SGHVS and CDR2 FQNEAQ. The CDR3 runs 14 residues. The chain recombines TRBV7-8 with TRBJ2-2, with D possibly matching TRBD2 (5 bases). The receptor was isolated from a man between 60 and 75 years old with acute or convalescent COVID-19. Sequenced input: peripheral blood. CDR3 amino acids: CASSYGANTGELFF. CDR3 sequence (DNA): TGTGCCAGCAGCTACGGGGCGAACACCGGGGAGCTGTTTTTT.